The rows below give T cell receptor beta chains drawn from one sample of a study of blood T cell repertoires in COVID-19. The data were produced by immunoSEQ multiplex PCR, yet TCRdb's version contains in-frame clones alone and is incomplete. Among about 150,000 clones listed, over 65% were seen once. The sequenced material came from PBMCs or T cells enriched from blood (not recorded which). All receptors derive from a woman aged 45 to 65 who had recovered from COVID-19. The CDR3 runs from the conserved cysteine through the conserved F or W. A D gene is named only where the DNA matches it firmly. Size is omitted from some rows. Given values are once, few, many or a class for expanded clones.

d_gene	v_gene	abundance	j_gene	CDR3nt	CDR3aa
-	TRBV20-1	few	TRBJ1-6	TGCAGTGCTCGTGAGGCGGCGAGCTCCTATAATTCACCCCTCCACTTT	CSAREAASSYNSPLHF
TRBD1	TRBV19	-	TRBJ2-5	TGTGCCAGTAGACGGGACAGGGGCTCTCCGGAGACCCAGTACTTC	CASRRDRGSPETQYF
-	TRBV2	-	TRBJ2-2	TGTGCCAGCAGGCGGGACAGCCCCGGCGGGGAGCTGTTTTTT	CASRRDSPGGELFF
-	TRBV5-1	once	TRBJ1-1	TGCGCCAGCAGCTCCCGGGAGAAGGGGAGCACTGAAGCTTTCTTT	CASSSREKGSTEAFF
TRBD1	TRBV4-2	-	TRBJ1-3	TGTGCCAGCAGCCAGGGGACAGCCCGAAACACCATATATTTT	CASSQGTARNTIYF
TRBD1	TRBV9	-	TRBJ1-4	TGTGCCAGCAGCGTAGTAGGGACAGCTAATGAAAAACTGTTTTTT	CASSVVGTANEKLFF
-	TRBV7-3	once	TRBJ1-1	TGTGCCAGCAGCGAACAGGGAGACACTGAAGCTTTCTTT	CASSEQGDTEAFF
TRBD2	TRBV2	many	TRBJ2-5	TGTGCCAGCAGTGAAAGTTGGCTAGCGGGGGAGACCCAGTACTTC	CASSESWLAGETQYF
TRBD2	TRBV27	-	TRBJ2-3	TGTGCCAGCAGTTTCGGGGGGGGCACAGATACGCAGTATTTT	CASSFGGGTDTQYF
TRBD1	TRBV5-1	-	TRBJ1-6	TGCGCCAGCAGCTTCGGGACAGGGTTTCATAATTCACCCCTCCACTTT	CASSFGTGFHNSPLHF
TRBD1	TRBV6-5	-	TRBJ2-7	TGTGCCAGCACCCCCTCCGGGACAGGCTACGAGCAGTACTTC	CASTPSGTGYEQYF
-	TRBV11-2	-	TRBJ1-2	TGTGCCAGCAGCTTCAAGAGAAACTATGGCTACACCTTC	CASSFKRNYGYTF
TRBD1	TRBV7-3	-	TRBJ2-3	TGTGCCAGCAGCCCGGGACAGACAGATACGCAGTATTTT	CASSPGQTDTQYF
-	TRBV10-3	once	TRBJ1-2	TGTGCCATCAGTGAGTCGATCTTATCCAGGGTTGGTGGCTACACCTTC	CAISESILSRVGGYTF
-	TRBV19	-	TRBJ1-2	TGTGCCAGTAGTATACAGGGTTTTGGAAATGGCTACACCTTC	CASSIQGFGNGYTF
-	TRBV7-8	-	TRBJ1-5	TGTGCCAGCTCCAAAGACCAGGGAAACCAGCCCCAGCATTTT	CASSKDQGNQPQHF
TRBD1	TRBV19	-	TRBJ2-1	TGTGCCAGTAGTTTTGGCCAGGGACAGGCGGCTTACAATGAGCAGTTCTTC	CASSFGQGQAAYNEQFF
-	TRBV2	-	TRBJ2-7	TGTGCCAGCAGAGAAGGGGGGGACGAGCAGTACTTC	CASREGGDEQYF
-	TRBV7-6	once	TRBJ2-7	TGTGCCAGCAGCCCTGCAGGGGGGCTCTCCTACGAGCAGTACTTC	CASSPAGGLSYEQYF
-	TRBV12-3/TRBV12-4	-	TRBJ1-5	TGTGCCAGCAGTTTAAGGGGCTGGCAGCCCCAGCATTTT	CASSLRGWQPQHF
-	TRBV10-2	-	TRBJ1-5	TGCGCCAGCAGTGATAGGGAGGTGACTCAGCCCCAGCATTTT	CASSDREVTQPQHF
TRBD2	TRBV6-5	-	TRBJ2-1	TGTGCCAGCAGAAACAGCGGGGCATCCCAGGATGAGCAGTTCTTC	CASRNSGASQDEQFF